The TCR beta chain described here comes from a study of T cells in Graves' hyperthyroidism and ophthalmopathy. Study results and caveats: Most clonotypes expanded in thyroid above 0.001 were likewise present in blood. Ophthalmopathy stood apart from stable hyperthyroidism in a 13 V-J model.

V lost 3 bases and J 8 bases, leaving 10 bases between the germline ends. This CDR3 is 13 amino acids long. Ten or more counts support this clonotype. What it recognizes is unknown. In patients aged 18 to 65, hyperthyroidism was newly diagnosed, with duration under 2 months. Amplification of TCR beta CDR3 regions was performed using RNA transcripts as template. Primed by the HTBI set, a first-round RT-PCR was run on the TCR CDR3. TCRdb called the multiplex PCR reads again in MiXCR, with one record for every CDR3 protein. The data contain about 100,000 distinct CDR3 sequences, about a sixth of them singletons.

The chain links TRBV12-3 or TRBV12-4 to TRBJ1-4; D remains ambiguous. The sample consisted of blood. This clonotype originated in a woman in her forties or fifties with Graves' hyperthyroidism. The CDR3 region is CASSLTVGEKLFF. CDR3 sequence (DNA): TGTGCCAGCAGTTTGACGGTGGGGGAAAAACTGTTTTTT.